These 15 T cell receptor beta chains were all obtained from the same sample, sequenced in a study of cytomegalovirus exposure and HLA in healthy donors. Both 60 Vbeta primers and 13 Jbeta primers went into the PCR. Sequencing was performed with immunoSEQ multiplex PCR; in TCRdb, only in-frame clones are kept and a portion is missing. The table records some 130,000 clones, around 80% of them present only once. The sequenced material came from PBMCs. The receptors here all came from a man aged 30-40 years in good health.

V and J are TRBV7-8 and TRBJ1-2; 8 bases fit TRBD1. The CDR3 is 13 amino acids. Trimming took 1 base from V and 6 from J; bases not matched to a gene: 1. Germline CDR1 is SGHVS and CDR2 is FQNEAQ. The DNA for the CDR3 is TGTGCCAGCAGCTTAGGACAGGGGAATGGCTACACCTTC. Its protein is CASSLGQGNGYTF.

The chain uses TRBV5-8 and TRBJ2-4; 9 bases line up with TRBD1. Germline V gene lookup returns CDR1 SGHTS and CDR2 YDEGEE. This CDR3 comprises 14 residues. After removal of 0 bases from V and 11 bases from J, the junction contained 6 bases not matched to a gene. CDR3 nucleotides: TGTGCCAGCAGCTTGGGGGACAGGGTCAGAGTTCAGTACTTC. Residues: CASSLGDRVRVQYF. Full variable domain (rest looked up from reference TRBV5-8 and TRBJ2-4): EAGVTQSPTHLIKTRGQQATLRCSPISGHTSVYWYQQALGLGLQFLLWYDEGEERNRGNFPPRFSGRQFPNYSSELNVNALELEDSALYLCASSLGDRVRVQYFGAGTRLSVL.

The V call is TRBV2, the J call TRBJ1-5; possibly TRBD1 for D (5 bases). Germline V CDR1 and CDR2: SNHLY, FYNNEI. V dropped 5 bases and J dropped 2 bases, with 13 bases sitting between them. The CDR3 extends over 15 amino acids. The CDR3 region is CASSIRVRGNQPQHF. The CDR3 DNA is TGTGCCAGCAGTATCAGGGTAAGGGGCAATCAGCCCCAGCATTTT.

The chain is built from TRBV7-2 and TRBJ1-2, with 9 nucleotides matching TRBD1. The V segment lost 2 bases and the J segment 8 bases; nucleotides outside the gene matches: 9. CDR3 size: 15 residues. CDR1 and CDR2 (germline): SGHTA, FQGNSA. CDR3 loop: CASSLTGTGTYGYTF. The CDR3, as DNA: TGTGCCAGCAGCTTAACCGGGACAGGGACGTACGGCTACACCTTC.

The genes are TRBV6-6 and TRBJ2-3; maybe TRBD2 (5 bases). Germline assignment: CDR1 MNHNY and CDR2 SVGAGI (reference sequence). The CDR3 consists of 14 residues. Trimming left V 2 bases short and J 0 bases short, with 6 bases between. The CDR3 here is CASSYAGSTDTQYF. DNA of the CDR3: TGTGCCAGCAGTTACGCGGGTAGCACAGATACGCAGTATTTT.

The J gene is TRBJ2-5, the V gene TRBV6-6; possible D gene TRBD2, 5 bases. The DNA end is a closer match to TRBJ2-7, so the J assignment may be wrong. Per germline, CDR1 MNHNY and CDR2 SVGAGI (reference sequence). The CDR3 length is 14 residues. CDR3 protein: CASRPARGAYEQYF. Written as DNA, the CDR3 is TGTGCCAGCAGACCGGCCCGGGGTGCCTACGAGCAGTACTTC.

J is TRBJ1-6 and V is TRBV27, with D possibly being TRBD1 (5 bases). Germline assignment: CDR1 MNHEY and CDR2 SMNVEV (reference sequence). V shed 8 bases and J shed 11 bases, with 13 bases lying between them. This CDR3 region has 12 residues. The CDR3 spells CASPGVRPPLHF. As DNA, the CDR3 is TGTGCCAGCCCGGGGGTACGGCCACCCCTCCACTTT.

The chain combines TRBV7-9 with TRBJ2-1; 8 bases are shared with TRBD1. Germline lookup yields CDR1 SEHNR and CDR2 FQNEAQ (reference sequence). The J segment lost 8 bases and the V segment lost 8 bases, leaving 11 bases of the junction unmatched. The CDR3 spans 14 residues. The CDR3 DNA follows: TGTGCCAGCGGCGATAACAGGGGGACCTATGAGCAGTTCTTC. It yields the protein CASGDNRGTYEQFF.

The chain uses TRBV19 and TRBJ2-5; 10 bases map to TRBD1. Trimming took 10 bases from V and 9 from J; bases not matched to a gene: 11. The CDR3 sequence is 13 residues long. Germline CDR1 LNHDA, CDR2 SQIVND (reference sequence). The CDR3 is CATATRDRGAQYF. The CDR3 coding sequence is TGTGCCACCGCGACCAGGGACAGGGGAGCCCAGTACTTC.

The chain is built from TRBV7-2 and TRBJ1-2; D is uncertain. The germline V gene encodes CDR1 SGHTA and CDR2 FQGNSA. V was clipped by 1 base and J by 7 bases, with 16 bases between them. The CDR3 has 15 residues. CDR3 DNA: TGTGCCAGCAGCTTAGAGCGGCAAATCGGGTCTGGCTACACCTTC. Translating gives CASSLERQIGSGYTF. The full variable domain, completed using reference TRBV7-2 and TRBJ1-2, is GAGVSQSPSNKVTEKGKDVELRCDPISGHTALYWYRQSLGQGLEFLIYFQGNSAPDKSGLPSDRFSAERTGGSVSTLTIQRTQQEDSAVYLCASSLERQIGSGYTFGSGTRLTVV.

V is TRBV7-3 and J is TRBJ2-1; 8 bases are a match to TRBD2. Trimming at V came to 5 bases and at J to 10 bases, leaving 22 bases not matched to a gene. In germline, CDR1 is SGHTA, CDR2 FQGTGA. There are 18 residues in the CDR3. CDR3 coding DNA: TGTGCCAGCAGCCCTATGGGGTACGGGACTAGTGGGTCCCACGAGCAGTTCTTC. Translated: CASSPMGYGTSGSHEQFF.

The rearrangement uses TRBV19 and TRBJ2-2; TRBD2 matches 8 bases. Germline lookup yields CDR1 LNHDA and CDR2 SQIVND (reference sequence). This CDR3 is built from 15 residues. V trimming: 4 bases; J trimming: 5 bases; junction bases outside the gene matches: 6. CDR3 DNA: TGTGCCAGTAGTAGGCCGGGAGGGAGGACCGGGGAGCTGTTTTTT. Translating it yields CASSRPGGRTGELFF.

This sequence joins TRBV18 and TRBJ1-2, with D unclear. The V end was cut by 1 base, the J end by 2 bases, with 17 bases between. CDR1 is KGHSH, CDR2 LQKENI, per germline. CDR3 length equals 17 residues. DNA of the CDR3: TGTGCCAGCTCACCACTGGAGGGCAGCAACTACAACTATGGCTACACCTTC. This translates into CASSPLEGSNYNYGYTF.

In this sample, this clone turned up a few times. The chain recombines TRBV28 with TRBJ2-7; TRBD2 matches at 7 bases. Germline CDR1 MDHEN, CDR2 SYDVKM. J lost 6 bases, V lost 0 bases, and 8 bases had no gene match. The length of the CDR3 is 15 residues. DNA for the CDR3: TGTGCCAGCAGTTTATGGGTGGGAGGGCCTGGCGAGCAGTACTTC. It specifies CASSLWVGGPGEQYF.

The chain couples TRBV10-2 to TRBJ1-2; a possible D gene is TRBD1 (5 bases). Germline CDR1 reads WSHSY; CDR2 reads SAAADI. V was shortened by 6 bases and J by 4 bases, with 18 bases between the two germline ends. The CDR3 is 15 amino acids. For the CDR3, the DNA is TGCGCCAGCAGCCCACCAGGGTCGCCGCTCTATGGCTACACCTTC. This gives the protein CASSPPGSPLYGYTF.